This entry lists 32 T cell receptor beta chains sequenced from one sample in a study of CD8+ T cells in alopecia areata. Indicated treatment: oral pan-JAK inhibitor, 5-10 mg twice daily. TCR sequencing used cDNA made by reverse transcription of extracted RNA. Libraries were prepared by immunoSEQ multiplex PCR; TCRdb keeps only in-frame clonotypes and omits some of them. Of more than 140,000 clones listed, about 86% were seen once; the top ten hold approximately 13%. The starting material was CD8+ T cells sorted from blood, obtained at week 4, from a patient treated with tofacitinib. Source of these receptors: a human donor with alopecia areata.

J is TRBJ2-1 and V is TRBV18; D call uncertain. The ends were cut back, 0 bases at V and 5 bases at J, with 5 bases in the middle. Germline V gives CDR1 KGHSH, CDR2 LQKENI. This CDR3 region has 13 residues. This CDR3 is CASSPPSHNEQFF. The CDR3 DNA sequence: TGTGCCAGCTCACCACCCAGTCACAATGAGCAGTTCTTC.

This chain links TRBV7-6 with TRBJ2-3; D not certain. The CDR3 totals 11 residues. Trimming left V 3 bases short and J 4 bases short, with 2 bases between. CDR1 and CDR2 (germline): SGHVS, FNYEAQ. The CDR3 sequence: CASSFSDTQYF. CDR3 sequence (DNA): TGTGCCAGCAGCTTCTCAGATACGCAGTATTTT.

The chain links TRBV2 to TRBJ2-5; D is ambiguous. CDR3 length equals 14 residues. Trimming pared 1 base from V and 3 bases from J, leaving 9 bases between. In germline, CDR1 is SNHLY, CDR2 FYNNEI. The chain's CDR3 is CASSEVSREETQYF. CDR3 sequence (DNA): TGTGCCAGCAGTGAAGTATCCAGAGAAGAGACCCAGTACTTC.

This clone was detected only once. This chain joins TRBV2 and TRBJ2-3; 9 bases match TRBD2. V trimming: 8 bases; J trimming: 2 bases; junction bases outside the gene matches: 8. Germline V gives CDR1 SNHLY, CDR2 FYNNEI. The CDR3 is made up of 15 amino acids. This CDR3 is CASPGLAGYTDTQYF. The CDR3 nucleotides are TGTGCCAGCCCAGGGCTAGCGGGGTACACAGATACGCAGTATTTT.

This clone was seen a few times. The chain has TRBV19 and TRBJ2-7; the D call may be TRBD1 or TRBD2 (5 bases each). The ends were cut back, 5 bases at V and 0 bases at J, with 17 bases in the middle. From germline, CDR1 is LNHDA and CDR2 SQIVND (reference sequence). The CDR3 covers 16 residues. The DNA for the CDR3 is TGTGCCAGTAGTGTCAGTTTCGCAGGGAGCTCCTACGAGCAGTACTTC. Translating gives CASSVSFAGSSYEQYF.

The V gene is TRBV4-1, the J gene TRBJ2-2; no definite D call. CDR3 length: 14 residues. Germline V lookup: CDR1 MGHRA, CDR2 YSYEKL. V was pared by 1 base and J by 2 bases, with 5 bases between. The CDR3 DNA sequence: TGCGCCAGCAGCCAAGTGTCAAACACCGGGGAGCTGTTTTTT. Protein product: CASSQVSNTGELFF.

The chain couples TRBV9 to TRBJ2-1; no definite D call. V was trimmed by 3 bases and J by 5 bases, leaving 3 bases between them. Germline CDR1 reads SGDLS; CDR2 reads YYNGEE. The CDR3 length is 11 residues. The CDR3, as DNA: TGTGCCAGCAGCGCCCACAATGAGCAGTTCTTC. Residues: CASSAHNEQFF.

The gene calls are TRBV15 and TRBJ1-1; D may be TRBD1 (5 bases). This CDR3 spans 15 amino acids. Germline V gene sequence: CDR1 LNHNV, CDR2 YYDKDF (reference sequence). Between the trimmed V and J ends, which lost 3 bases and 1 base, there was a span of 12 bases. The CDR3: CATSSFGGWNTEAFF. CDR3 sequence (DNA): TGTGCCACCAGCAGTTTCGGGGGGTGGAACACTGAAGCTTTCTTT. Using reference TRBV15 and TRBJ1-1 for the parts outside the CDR3, the full variable domain is DAMVIQNPRYQVTQFGKPVTLSCSQTLNHNVMYWYQQKSSQAPKLLFHYYDKDFNNEADTPDNFQSRRPNTSFCFLDIRSPGLGDTAMYLCATSSFGGWNTEAFFGQGTRLTVV.

V is TRBV4-1 and J is TRBJ2-7, with D possibly being TRBD2 (6 bases). In germline, CDR1 is MGHRA, CDR2 YSYEKL. V shed 1 base and J shed 3 bases, with 16 bases lying between them. This CDR3 comprises 16 residues. The CDR3 sequence is CASSQVGLASLYEQYF. CDR3 nucleotides: TGCGCCAGCAGCCAAGTAGGCCTAGCGAGTCTCTACGAGCAGTACTTC.

The chain has TRBV5-6 and TRBJ2-3, with D uncertain. The germline V and J ends were trimmed by 0 bases and 6 bases, with 11 bases remaining between them. The CDR3 is made up of 14 amino acids. Germline CDR1 SGHDT, CDR2 YYEEEE. In DNA form, the CDR3 reads TGTGCCAGCAGCTTGGACTCGGTAACGGATACGCAGTATTTT. Encoded protein: CASSLDSVTDTQYF.

The chain joins TRBV5-6 to TRBJ1-1; TRBD1 might be the D (5 bases). Germline V gene sequence: CDR1 SGHDT, CDR2 YYEEEE. The CDR3 consists of 16 residues. V was pared by 4 bases and J by 6 bases, with 22 bases between. The CDR3 sequence is CASSLKRAREVAEAFF. The CDR3 nucleotides read TGTGCCAGCAGCCTCAAACGGGCCAGGGAGGTCGCTGAAGCTTTCTTT.

The chain combines TRBV27 with TRBJ2-1; D is ambiguous. Germline values: CDR1 MNHEY, CDR2 SMNVEV (reference sequence). The CDR3 has 14 residues. The germline V and J ends were trimmed by 6 bases and 8 bases, with 17 bases remaining between them. CDR3 amino acids: CASSLLPGFDEQFF. CDR3 DNA sequence: TGTGCCAGCAGCTTACTACCGGGCTTCGATGAGCAGTTCTTC.

CDR3 residues: CASSYSWGYEQYF. For the CDR3, the DNA is TGTGCCAGCAGTTACTCGTGGGGATACGAGCAGTACTTC. This chain links TRBV6-5 with TRBJ2-7; D ambiguous. The V gene's germline CDR1 is MNHEY and CDR2 SVGAGI. Trimming took 0 bases from V and 4 from J, leaving 7 bases between them. The CDR3 contains 13 residues.

This clone was seen once. The V and J genes are TRBV15 and TRBJ2-4; 8 nucleotides match TRBD1. This CDR3 contains 16 residues. Trimming at V came to 1 base and at J to 3 bases, leaving 5 bases not matched to a gene. Germline V lookup: CDR1 LNHNV, CDR2 YYDKDF (reference sequence). The CDR3 protein is CATSRVGQGVKNIQYF. CDR3 nucleotides: TGTGCCACCAGCAGAGTCGGACAGGGCGTCAAAAACATTCAGTACTTC.

The chain carries TRBV28 and TRBJ2-5; the D is unclear. The CDR3 contains 12 residues. Trimming shortened V by 7 bases and J by 1 base, and 7 bases separated the two germline ends. In germline, CDR1 is MDHEN, CDR2 SYDVKM. This chain's CDR3 is CASTKFQETQYF. DNA of the CDR3: TGTGCCAGCACGAAATTCCAAGAGACCCAGTACTTC.

V usage is TRBV6-1 and J usage is TRBJ1-5; D unclear. V lost 3 bases and J lost 6, with 9 bases in between. Germline V gene lookup returns CDR1 MNHNS and CDR2 SASEGT. The CDR3 extends over 13 amino acids. The CDR3 here is CASSDGSSQPQHF. CDR3 sequence (DNA): TGTGCCAGCAGTGACGGAAGTAGTCAGCCCCAGCATTTT.

The gene calls are TRBV27 and TRBJ1-1; D perhaps matches TRBD1 (5 bases). CDR1 and CDR2 from the germline V gene are MNHEY and SMNVEV (reference sequence). V gave up 1 base and J gave up 5 bases, with 14 bases separating them. This CDR3 is 15 amino acids long. In DNA, the CDR3 is TGTGCCAGCAGTTTATTCCGCCACAAGGGGACTGAAGCTTTCTTT. It is translated as CASSLFRHKGTEAFF.

The chain's CDR3 is CAWRPGRPSYNEQFF. The CDR3 DNA follows: TGTGCCTGGAGACCGGGACGGCCTTCCTACAATGAGCAGTTCTTC. This chain uses TRBV30 with TRBJ2-1, with D perhaps matching TRBD1 or TRBD2 (5 bases each). Germline assignment: CDR1 GTSNPN and CDR2 SVGIG (reference sequence). The germline V and J ends were trimmed by 3 bases and 1 base, with 13 bases remaining between them. This CDR3 comprises 15 residues.

V is TRBV29-1 and J is TRBJ2-7; D remains ambiguous. The germline CDR1 and CDR2 sequences are SQVTM and ANQGSEA. CDR3 length: 13 amino acids. Trimming left V 2 bases short and J 2 bases short, with 10 bases between. The CDR3: CSVESLAPYEQYF. The CDR3 coding sequence is TGCAGCGTTGAATCGCTCGCCCCCTACGAGCAGTACTTC.

V is TRBV7-2 and J is TRBJ2-2; D gene uncertain. The length of the CDR3 is 14 residues. Germline-derived CDR1 and CDR2 are SGHTA and FQGNSA. The V end was cut by 3 bases, the J end by 5 bases, with 10 bases between. In DNA form, the CDR3 reads TGTGCCAGCAGCTTCCGGGCCGTAACCGGGGAGCTGTTTTTT. Translating it yields CASSFRAVTGELFF.

The chain recombines TRBV5-4 with TRBJ2-5; tentatively, D is TRBD2 (5 bases). Trimming took off 4 bases at V and 0 bases at J, with 13 bases between the two ends. The germline gives CDR1 SGHNT, CDR2 YYREEE (reference sequence). The CDR3 contains 15 residues. The CDR3 bases are TGTGCCAGCAGCATCTGGGGAGTGAACCAAGAGACCCAGTACTTC. This codes for CASSIWGVNQETQYF.

This clone occurred a few times. The chain couples TRBV4-1 to TRBJ2-7, with D unresolved. Germline V gene lookup returns CDR1 MGHRA and CDR2 YSYEKL. With 0 bases removed from V and 3 bases from J, the gap between germline ends came to 9 bases. The CDR3 runs 14 residues. The chain's CDR3 is CASSQDPGFYEQYF. The CDR3 DNA sequence: TGCGCCAGCAGCCAAGACCCTGGCTTCTACGAGCAGTACTTC.

The gene calls are TRBV27 and TRBJ2-7; D tentatively reads TRBD1 or TRBD2 (5 bases each). Trimming removed 2 bases at V and 4 bases at J, with 9 bases between. CDR3 length equals 13 residues. In germline, CDR1 is MNHEY, CDR2 SMNVEV (reference sequence). The CDR3 is CASSLPGAYEQYF. The CDR3 DNA reads TGTGCCAGCAGTTTACCCGGGGCGTACGAGCAGTACTTC.

The gene calls are TRBV7-9 and TRBJ2-1, with D hard to call. Germline CDR1 reads SEHNR; CDR2 reads FQNEAQ (reference sequence). V was cut by 4 bases and J by 8 bases, with 18 bases left in between. The CDR3 loop spans 15 amino acids. The CDR3 loop is CASSSSERSKDEQFF. For the CDR3, the DNA is TGTGCCAGCAGCTCCTCGGAGAGGAGTAAGGATGAGCAGTTCTTC.

The CDR3 DNA reads TGTGCCAGCAGTTTTTCTGGGTTCGGCAATGAGCAGTTCTTC. This gives the protein CASSFSGFGNEQFF. The chain joins TRBV27 to TRBJ2-1; D is undetermined. This CDR3 contains 14 residues. Per the germline V gene, CDR1 is MNHEY and CDR2 is SMNVEV (reference sequence). Trimming left V 3 bases short and J 6 bases short, with 12 bases between.

This clone was recorded only once. The chain carries TRBV7-9 and TRBJ2-4, with 9 bases identical to TRBD1. V lost 1 base and J lost 7; bases outside the gene matches: 2. Germline values: CDR1 SEHNR, CDR2 FQNEAQ (reference sequence). CDR3 size: 14 residues. CDR3 in DNA: TGTGCCAGCAGCTTAGTAGACAGGGGGAACATTCAGTACTTC. This translates into CASSLVDRGNIQYF.

The V gene is TRBV14, the J gene TRBJ2-1; perhaps TRBD1 as D (6 bases). Looked up from germline, CDR1 is SGHDN and CDR2 is FVKESK. V gave up 3 bases and J gave up 8 bases, with 17 bases separating them. The CDR3 has 15 amino acids. The CDR3 DNA is TGTGCCAGCAGCCAGAACAGGGCCATGGTAGATGAGCAGTTCTTC. This gives the protein CASSQNRAMVDEQFF.

The chain uses TRBV30 and TRBJ2-2; 7 nucleotides agree with TRBD2. J gave up 1 base and V 5 bases, and 7 bases lay outside the gene matches. The CDR3 loop spans 15 amino acids. Per the germline V gene, CDR1 is GTSNPN and CDR2 is SVGIG (reference sequence). CDR3 loop: CAWSGPGGNTGELFF. The DNA of the CDR3 is TGTGCCTGGTCAGGCCCGGGGGGGAACACCGGGGAGCTGTTTTTT.

V is TRBV29-1 and J is TRBJ2-1; D is possibly TRBD2 (6 bases). Germline V gene data show CDR1 as SQVTM and CDR2 as ANQGSEA. The germline V and J ends were trimmed by 1 base and 6 bases, with 16 bases remaining between them. The CDR3 is 15 residues long. This chain's CDR3 is CSVEVRDGVFNEQFF. The CDR3 bases are TGCAGCGTTGAAGTGCGGGATGGGGTTTTCAATGAGCAGTTCTTC.

This clone has just a few counts. The rearrangement uses TRBV29-1 and TRBJ2-1; the match to TRBD2 covers 9 bases. This CDR3 has 14 residues. Germline V gene data show CDR1 as SQVTM and CDR2 as ANQGSEA. Losses at the gene ends were 7 bases for V and 3 bases for J; bases not matched to a gene: 7. CDR3 bases: TGCAGCGCTGAGGGTAGCGGGGGCTACAATGAGCAGTTCTTC. Protein product: CSAEGSGGYNEQFF.

This clone was detected only a few times. This sequence joins TRBV4-1 and TRBJ2-2, with no clear D. The V end was cut by 0 bases, the J end by 4 bases, with 9 bases between. The CDR3 sequence is 15 residues long. Germline-derived CDR1 and CDR2 are MGHRA and YSYEKL. In DNA form, the CDR3 reads TGCGCCAGCAGCCAAGACGGACGTGGCACCGGGGAGCTGTTTTTT. Its protein is CASSQDGRGTGELFF.

The chain joins TRBV29-1 to TRBJ2-2; a possible D gene is TRBD1 (6 bases). CDR1 is SQVTM, CDR2 ANQGSEA, per germline. The germline V and J ends were trimmed by 4 bases and 1 base, with 13 bases remaining between them. The CDR3 loop spans 15 amino acids. The CDR3 DNA is TGCAGCGTTGGAGCAGGGGCCTTGAACACCGGGGAGCTGTTTTTT. Translating gives CSVGAGALNTGELFF.